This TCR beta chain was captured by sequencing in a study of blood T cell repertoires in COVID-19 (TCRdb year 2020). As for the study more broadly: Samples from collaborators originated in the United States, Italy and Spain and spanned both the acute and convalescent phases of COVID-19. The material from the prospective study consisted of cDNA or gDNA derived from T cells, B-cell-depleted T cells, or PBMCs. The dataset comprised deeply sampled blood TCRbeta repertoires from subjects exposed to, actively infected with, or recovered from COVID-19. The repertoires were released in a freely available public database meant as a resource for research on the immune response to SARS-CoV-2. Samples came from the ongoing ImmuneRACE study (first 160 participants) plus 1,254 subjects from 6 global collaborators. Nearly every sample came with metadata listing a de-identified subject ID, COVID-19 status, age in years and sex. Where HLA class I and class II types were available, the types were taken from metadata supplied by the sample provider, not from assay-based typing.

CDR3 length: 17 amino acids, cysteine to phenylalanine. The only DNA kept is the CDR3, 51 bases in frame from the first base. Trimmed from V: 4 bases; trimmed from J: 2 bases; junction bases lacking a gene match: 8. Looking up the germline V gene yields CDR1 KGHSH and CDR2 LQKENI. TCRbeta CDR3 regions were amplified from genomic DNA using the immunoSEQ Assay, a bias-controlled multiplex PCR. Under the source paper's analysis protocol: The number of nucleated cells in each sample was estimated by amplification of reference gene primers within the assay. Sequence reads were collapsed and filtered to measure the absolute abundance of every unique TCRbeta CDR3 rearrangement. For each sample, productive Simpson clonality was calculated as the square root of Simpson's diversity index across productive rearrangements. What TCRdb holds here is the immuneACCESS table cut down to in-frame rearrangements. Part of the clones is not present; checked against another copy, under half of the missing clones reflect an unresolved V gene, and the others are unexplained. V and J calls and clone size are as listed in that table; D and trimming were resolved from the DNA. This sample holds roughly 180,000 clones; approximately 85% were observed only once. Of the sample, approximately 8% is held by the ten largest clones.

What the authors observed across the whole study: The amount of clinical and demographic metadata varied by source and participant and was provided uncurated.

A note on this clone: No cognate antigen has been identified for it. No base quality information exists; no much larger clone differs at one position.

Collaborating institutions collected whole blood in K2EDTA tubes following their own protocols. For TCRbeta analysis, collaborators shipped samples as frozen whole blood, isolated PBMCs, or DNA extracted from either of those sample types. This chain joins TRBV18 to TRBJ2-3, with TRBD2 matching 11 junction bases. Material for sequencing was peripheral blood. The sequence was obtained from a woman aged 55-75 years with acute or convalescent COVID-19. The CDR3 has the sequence CASSQLGTSGYTDTQYF. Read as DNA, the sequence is TGTGCCAGCTCACAACTAGGGACTAGCGGCTACACAGATACGCAGTATTTT.